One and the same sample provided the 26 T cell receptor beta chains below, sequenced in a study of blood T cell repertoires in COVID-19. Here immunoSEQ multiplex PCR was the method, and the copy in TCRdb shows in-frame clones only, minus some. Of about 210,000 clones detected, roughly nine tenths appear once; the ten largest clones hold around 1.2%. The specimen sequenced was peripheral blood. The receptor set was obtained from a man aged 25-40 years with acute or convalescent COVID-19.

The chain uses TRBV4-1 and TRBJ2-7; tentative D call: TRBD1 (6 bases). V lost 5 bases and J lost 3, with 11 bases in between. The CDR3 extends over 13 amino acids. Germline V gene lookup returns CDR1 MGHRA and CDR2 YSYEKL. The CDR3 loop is CASSIQGVYEQYF. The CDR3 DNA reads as TGCGCCAGCAGCATACAGGGAGTCTACGAGCAGTACTTC.

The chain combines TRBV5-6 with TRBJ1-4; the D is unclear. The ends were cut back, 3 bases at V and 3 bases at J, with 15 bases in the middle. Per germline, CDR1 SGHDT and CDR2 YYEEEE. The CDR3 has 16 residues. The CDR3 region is CASSSGGPRPNEKLFF. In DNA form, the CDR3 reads TGTGCCAGCAGCTCCGGAGGTCCCCGCCCTAATGAAAAACTGTTTTTT.

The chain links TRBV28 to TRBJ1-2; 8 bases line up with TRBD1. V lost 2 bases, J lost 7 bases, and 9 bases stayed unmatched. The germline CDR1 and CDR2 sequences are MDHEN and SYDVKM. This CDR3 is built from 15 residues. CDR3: CASSLGGTGGGGYTF. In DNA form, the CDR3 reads TGTGCCAGCAGTTTAGGGGGGACAGGCGGAGGTGGCTACACCTTC.

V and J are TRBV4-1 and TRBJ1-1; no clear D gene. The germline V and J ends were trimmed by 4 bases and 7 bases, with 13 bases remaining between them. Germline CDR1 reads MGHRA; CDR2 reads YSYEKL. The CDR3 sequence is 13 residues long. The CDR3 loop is CASSPPRRSEAFF. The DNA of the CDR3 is TGCGCCAGCAGCCCTCCCCGGCGGAGTGAAGCTTTCTTT.

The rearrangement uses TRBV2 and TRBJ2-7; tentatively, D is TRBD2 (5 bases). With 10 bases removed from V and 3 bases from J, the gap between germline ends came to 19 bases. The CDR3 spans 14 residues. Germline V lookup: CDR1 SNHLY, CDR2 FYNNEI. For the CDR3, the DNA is TGTGCCATCTCTGACCGCAATCGGGACTACGAGCAGTACTTC. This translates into CAISDRNRDYEQYF.

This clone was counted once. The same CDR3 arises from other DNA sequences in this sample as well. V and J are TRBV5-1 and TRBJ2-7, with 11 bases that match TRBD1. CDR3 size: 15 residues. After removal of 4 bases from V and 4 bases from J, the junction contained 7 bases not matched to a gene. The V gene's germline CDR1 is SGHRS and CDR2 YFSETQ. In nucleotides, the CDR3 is TGCGCCAGCAGCCCCCGGACAGGGGGCATTTACGAGCAGTACTTC. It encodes CASSPRTGGIYEQYF. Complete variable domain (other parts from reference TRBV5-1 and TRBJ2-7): KAGVTQTPRYLIKTRGQQVTLSCSPISGHRSVSWYQQTPGQGLQFLFEYFSETQRNKGNFPGRFSGRQFSNSRSEMNVSTLELGDSALYLCASSPRTGGIYEQYFGPGTRLTVT.

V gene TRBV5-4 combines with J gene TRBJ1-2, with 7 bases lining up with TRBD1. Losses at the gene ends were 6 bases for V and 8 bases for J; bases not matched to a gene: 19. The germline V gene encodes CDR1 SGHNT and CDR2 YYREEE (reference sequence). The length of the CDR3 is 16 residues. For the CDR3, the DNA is TGTGCCAGCACTAAGGACAGGCGGTTTAATTTGGACGGCTACACCTTC. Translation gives CASTKDRRFNLDGYTF.

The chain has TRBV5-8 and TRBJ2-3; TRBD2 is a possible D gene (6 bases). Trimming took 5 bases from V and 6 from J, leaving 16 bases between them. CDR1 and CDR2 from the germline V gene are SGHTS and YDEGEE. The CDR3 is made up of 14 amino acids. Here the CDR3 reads CASRTRLILDTQYF. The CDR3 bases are TGTGCCAGCAGGACTAGATTGATTTTGGATACGCAGTATTTT. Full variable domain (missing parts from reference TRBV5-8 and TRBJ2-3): EAGVTQSPTHLIKTRGQQATLRCSPISGHTSVYWYQQALGLGLQFLLWYDEGEERNRGNFPPRFSGRQFPNYSSELNVNALELEDSALYLCASRTRLILDTQYFGPGTRLTVL.

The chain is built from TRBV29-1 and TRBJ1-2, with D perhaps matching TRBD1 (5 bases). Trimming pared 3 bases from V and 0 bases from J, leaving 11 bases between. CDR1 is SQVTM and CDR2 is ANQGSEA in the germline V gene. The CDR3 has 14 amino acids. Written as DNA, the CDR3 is TGCAGCGTTGATGCGTCAGGGACTAACTATGGCTACACCTTC. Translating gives CSVDASGTNYGYTF.

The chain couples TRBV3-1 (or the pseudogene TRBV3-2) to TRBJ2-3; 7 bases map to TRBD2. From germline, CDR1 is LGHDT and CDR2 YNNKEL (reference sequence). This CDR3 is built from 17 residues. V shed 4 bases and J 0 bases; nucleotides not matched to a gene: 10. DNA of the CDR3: TGTGCCAGCAGCCCGTTATTTGGCGGGAGTAGCACAGATACGCAGTATTTT. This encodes CASSPLFGGSSTDTQYF.

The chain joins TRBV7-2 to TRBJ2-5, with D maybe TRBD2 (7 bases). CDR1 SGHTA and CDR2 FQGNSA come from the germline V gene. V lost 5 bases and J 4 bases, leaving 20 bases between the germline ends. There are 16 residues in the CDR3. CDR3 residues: CASSRRGGGLRETQYF. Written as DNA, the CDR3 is TGTGCCAGCAGCAGGAGAGGGGGGGGATTACGAGAGACCCAGTACTTC.

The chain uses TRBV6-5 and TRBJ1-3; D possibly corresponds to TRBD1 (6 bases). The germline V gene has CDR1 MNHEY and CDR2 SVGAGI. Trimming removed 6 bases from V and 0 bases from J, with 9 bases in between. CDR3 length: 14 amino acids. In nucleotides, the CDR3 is TGTGCCAGCAGGGGGGCTAACTCTGGAAACACCATATATTTT. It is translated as CASRGANSGNTIYF.

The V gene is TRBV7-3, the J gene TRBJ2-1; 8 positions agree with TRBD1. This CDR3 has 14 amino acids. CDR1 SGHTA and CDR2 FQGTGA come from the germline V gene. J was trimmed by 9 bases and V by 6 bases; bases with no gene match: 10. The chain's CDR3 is CASRPDRGRGEQFF. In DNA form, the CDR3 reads TGTGCCAGCAGACCCGACAGGGGCAGGGGTGAGCAGTTCTTC.

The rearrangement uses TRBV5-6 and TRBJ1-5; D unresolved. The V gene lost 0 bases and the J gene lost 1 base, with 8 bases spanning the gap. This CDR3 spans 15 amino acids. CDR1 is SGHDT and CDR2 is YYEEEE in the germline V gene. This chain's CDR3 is CASSLGFGSNQPQHF. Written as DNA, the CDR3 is TGTGCCAGCAGCTTGGGTTTTGGCAGCAATCAGCCCCAGCATTTT.

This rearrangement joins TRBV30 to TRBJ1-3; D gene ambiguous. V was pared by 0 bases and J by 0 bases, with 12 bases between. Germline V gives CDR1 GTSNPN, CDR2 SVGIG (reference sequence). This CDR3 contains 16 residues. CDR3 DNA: TGTGCCTGGAGTGTACAGTCTCAATTCTCTGGAAACACCATATATTTT. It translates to CAWSVQSQFSGNTIYF.

The CDR3 DNA sequence: TGTGCCAGCAGTGCAGGGGGAATTTCACCCCTCCACTTT. This sequence encodes CASSAGGISPLHF. This chain uses TRBV6-2 or TRBV6-3 with TRBJ1-6, with 7 bases identical to TRBD1. CDR3 length: 13 amino acids. Germline CDR1 reads MNHEY; CDR2 reads SVGEGT. V was clipped by 5 bases and J by 9 bases; unmatched bases: 4.

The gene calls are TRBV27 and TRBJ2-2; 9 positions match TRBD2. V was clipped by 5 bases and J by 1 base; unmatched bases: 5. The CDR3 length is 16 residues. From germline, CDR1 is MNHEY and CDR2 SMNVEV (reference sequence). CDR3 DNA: TGTGCCAGCAGTATTACGACTAGCGGGAACACCGGGGAGCTGTTTTTT. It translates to CASSITTSGNTGELFF.

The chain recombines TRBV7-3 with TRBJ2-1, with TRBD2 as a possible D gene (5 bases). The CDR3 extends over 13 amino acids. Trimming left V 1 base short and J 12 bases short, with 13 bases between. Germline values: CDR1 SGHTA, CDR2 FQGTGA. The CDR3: CASSLNVGGGQFF. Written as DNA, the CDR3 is TGTGCCAGCAGCTTAAACGTAGGAGGTGGGCAGTTCTTC.

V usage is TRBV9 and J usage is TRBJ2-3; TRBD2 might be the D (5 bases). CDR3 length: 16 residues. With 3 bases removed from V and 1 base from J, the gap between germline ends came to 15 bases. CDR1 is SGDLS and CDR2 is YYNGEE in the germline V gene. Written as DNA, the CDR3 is TGTGCCAGCAGCGCTACCCTTGGACTTCGCACAGATACGCAGTATTTT. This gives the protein CASSATLGLRTDTQYF.

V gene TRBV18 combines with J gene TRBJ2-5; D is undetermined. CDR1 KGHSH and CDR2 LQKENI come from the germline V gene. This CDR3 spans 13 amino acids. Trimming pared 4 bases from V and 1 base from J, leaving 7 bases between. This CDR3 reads CASSLSFQETQYF. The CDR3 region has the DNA TGTGCCAGCTCACTGAGCTTCCAAGAGACCCAGTACTTC.

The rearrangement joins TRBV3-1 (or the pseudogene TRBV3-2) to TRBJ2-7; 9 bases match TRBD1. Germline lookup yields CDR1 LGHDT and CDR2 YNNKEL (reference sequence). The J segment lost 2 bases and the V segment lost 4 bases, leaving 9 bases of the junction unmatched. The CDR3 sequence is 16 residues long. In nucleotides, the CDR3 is TGTGCCAGCAGCCCCCACCTGACAGGGGGGACCTACGAGCAGTACTTC. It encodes CASSPHLTGGTYEQYF.

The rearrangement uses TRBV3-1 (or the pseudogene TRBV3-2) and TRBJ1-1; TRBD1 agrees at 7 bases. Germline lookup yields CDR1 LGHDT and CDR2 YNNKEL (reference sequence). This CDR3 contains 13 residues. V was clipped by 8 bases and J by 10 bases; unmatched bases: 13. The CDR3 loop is CASSSYPGQRAFF. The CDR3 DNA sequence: TGTGCCAGCTCCTCGTACCCGGGACAGAGAGCTTTCTTT.

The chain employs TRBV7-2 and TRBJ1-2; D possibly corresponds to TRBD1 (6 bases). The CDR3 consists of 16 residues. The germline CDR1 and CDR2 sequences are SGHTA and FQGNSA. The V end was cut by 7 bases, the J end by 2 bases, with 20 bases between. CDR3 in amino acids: CASTTPTGGANYGYTF. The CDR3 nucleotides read TGTGCCAGCACCACACCCACGGGGGGCGCCAACTATGGCTACACCTTC.

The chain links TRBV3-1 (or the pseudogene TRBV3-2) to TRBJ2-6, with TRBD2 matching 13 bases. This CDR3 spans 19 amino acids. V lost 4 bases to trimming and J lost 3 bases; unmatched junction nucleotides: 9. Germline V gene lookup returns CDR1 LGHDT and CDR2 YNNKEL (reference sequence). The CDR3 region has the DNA TGTGCCAGCAGCCCTCCCCGGACTAGCGGGAGAGGTGGGGCCAACGTCCTGACTTTC. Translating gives CASSPPRTSGRGGANVLTF.

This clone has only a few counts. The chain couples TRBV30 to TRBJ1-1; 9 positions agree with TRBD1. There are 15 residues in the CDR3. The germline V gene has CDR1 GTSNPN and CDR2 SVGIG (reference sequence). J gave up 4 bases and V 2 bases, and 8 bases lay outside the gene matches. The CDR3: CAWSSGTGRITEAFF. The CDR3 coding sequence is TGTGCCTGGAGTTCCGGGACAGGGAGGATCACTGAAGCTTTCTTT.

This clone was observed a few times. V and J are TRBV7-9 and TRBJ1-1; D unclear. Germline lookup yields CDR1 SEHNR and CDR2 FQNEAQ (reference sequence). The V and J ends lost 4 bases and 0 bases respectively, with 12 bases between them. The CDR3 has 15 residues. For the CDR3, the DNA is TGTGCCAGCAGCTATTATAAACAGATGAACACTGAAGCTTTCTTT. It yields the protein CASSYYKQMNTEAFF.